Presented here are 12 T cell receptor beta chains from one specimen sequenced in a study of cytomegalovirus exposure and HLA in healthy donors. Amplification used 60 Vbeta primers and 13 Jbeta primers. Generated by immunoSEQ multiplex PCR, the TCRdb table keeps only in-frame clones and is missing some. Here the sample spans about 120,000 clones, around 80% being singletons. The specimen sequenced was PBMCs. All receptors come from a young man in good health and CMV-seropositive.

This clone was seen repeatedly, ten times or more. The chain has TRBV4-1 and TRBJ1-2, with 8 bases lining up with TRBD1. Looked up from germline, CDR1 is MGHRA and CDR2 is YSYEKL. The CDR3 is 15 residues long. Trimming removed 4 bases from V and 4 bases from J; junction bases left unmatched: 8. In nucleotides, the CDR3 is TGCGCCAGCAGCCGCCCGGGACAGGAGGTCTATGGCTACACCTTC. Its protein product is CASSRPGQEVYGYTF.

This clone appeared once. The chain has TRBV19 and TRBJ2-1; D perhaps matches TRBD1 (5 bases). Germline CDR1 and CDR2: LNHDA and SQIVND (reference sequence). The CDR3 loop spans 13 amino acids. The germline V and J ends were trimmed by 2 bases and 3 bases, with 5 bases remaining between them. For the CDR3, the DNA is TGTGCCAGTAGTATACAGGGCTACAATGAGCAGTTCTTC. Protein product: CASSIQGYNEQFF.

The CDR3 spells CASSWGTGGTGELFF. CDR3 nucleotides: TGTGCCAGCAGCTGGGGGACAGGGGGCACCGGGGAGCTGTTTTTT. The chain recombines TRBV5-6 with TRBJ2-2; 11 bases align to TRBD1. Germline CDR1 and CDR2: SGHDT and YYEEEE. The CDR3 is 15 residues long. The V and J ends lost 3 bases and 4 bases, in that order; junction bases with no gene match: 2.

The chain links TRBV11-2 to TRBJ2-3, with unresolved D. Between the trimmed V and J ends, which lost 6 bases and 6 bases, there was a span of 10 bases. Germline V gene sequence: CDR1 SGHAT, CDR2 FQNNGV. CDR3 length: 12 amino acids. The CDR3 DNA sequence: TGTGCCAGCAGATTGGTCGCGGATACGCAGTATTTT. It specifies CASRLVADTQYF. Full variable domain (remainder filled in from reference TRBV11-2 and TRBJ2-3): EAGVAQSPRYKIIEKRQSVAFWCNPISGHATLYWYQQILGQGPKLLIQFQNNGVVDDSQLPKDRFSAERLKGVDSTLKIQPAKLEDSAVYLCASRLVADTQYFGPGTRLTVL.

V usage is TRBV5-4 and J usage is TRBJ2-3; 7 nucleotides align to TRBD1. The CDR3 spans 15 residues. V dropped 1 base and J dropped 3; count of bases not matched to a gene: 5. Germline-derived CDR1 and CDR2 are SGHNT and YYREEE (reference sequence). The CDR3 bases are TGTGCCAGCAGCTTGCGGCAGGGGGAGACAGATACGCAGTATTTT. Its translation: CASSLRQGETDTQYF.

The chain has TRBV21-1 and TRBJ1-6. TRBV21-1 counts as a pseudogene. This CDR3 region has 18 residues. The CDR3 is CASSKGSRDGAYNSPLHF. CDR3 DNA sequence: TGTGCCAGCAGCAAAGGCTCCCGGGATGGAGCCTATAATTCACCCCTCCACTTT.

The genes are TRBV5-1 and TRBJ1-1; D call uncertain. The CDR3 loop spans 16 amino acids. Germline CDR1 and CDR2: SGHRS and YFSETQ. The V end lost 0 bases, the J end lost 4 bases, and 16 bases lay between the germline ends. CDR3 amino acids: CASSLVRAKGGTEAFF. CDR3 DNA sequence: TGCGCCAGCAGCTTGGTACGCGCGAAGGGAGGCACTGAAGCTTTCTTT.

The chain employs TRBV19 and TRBJ2-1, with 9 bases lining up with TRBD1. The germline V gene encodes CDR1 LNHDA and CDR2 SQIVND (reference sequence). V shed 5 bases and J 8 bases; nucleotides not matched to a gene: 19. The CDR3 spans 18 residues. The CDR3 here is CASSSYRTGASAIDEQFF. In nucleotides, the CDR3 is TGTGCCAGTAGTTCCTACCGGACAGGGGCTTCCGCTATCGATGAGCAGTTCTTC. The full variable domain, with the rest looked up from reference TRBV19 and TRBJ2-1, is DGGITQSPKYLFRKEGQNVTLSCEQNLNHDAMYWYRQDPGQGLRLIYYSQIVNDFQKGDIAEGYSVSREKKESFPLTVTSAQKNPTAFYLCASSSYRTGASAIDEQFFGPGTRLTVL.

The chain carries TRBV14 and TRBJ2-7; D gene unclear. This CDR3 spans 9 amino acids. Trimming cost V 7 bases and J 6 bases, with 4 bases left between them. Germline V lookup: CDR1 SGHDN, CDR2 FVKESK. CDR3 bases: TGTGCCAGCATCCGCGAGCAGTACTTC. Amino acids: CASIREQYF. Full variable domain (missing parts from reference TRBV14 and TRBJ2-7): EAGVTQFPSHSVIEKGQTVTLRCDPISGHDNLYWYRRVMGKEIKFLLHFVKESKQDESGMPNNRFLAERTGGTYSTLKVQPAELEDSGVYFCASIREQYFGPGTRLTVT.

The gene calls are TRBV5-8 and TRBJ1-3, with 12 bases fitting TRBD1. The V gene's germline CDR1 is SGHTS and CDR2 YDEGEE. Trimming at V came to 4 bases and at J to 7 bases, leaving 6 bases not matched to a gene. This CDR3 contains 15 residues. The CDR3 DNA sequence: TGTGCCAGCAGCCCCACCGGGACAGGGGGCAACACCATATATTTT. It yields the protein CASSPTGTGGNTIYF.

This chain uses TRBV7-2 with TRBJ1-5, with D perhaps matching TRBD1 (6 bases). Trimming took off 4 bases at V and 7 bases at J, with 14 bases between the two ends. The CDR3 is made up of 14 amino acids. Germline-derived CDR1 and CDR2 are SGHTA and FQGNSA. CDR3 sequence (DNA): TGTGCCAGCAGCTGGACAGTGGGAGCCCAGCCCCAGCATTTT. As protein: CASSWTVGAQPQHF.

V is TRBV27 and J is TRBJ1-2, with D possibly being TRBD1 (6 bases). The CDR3 contains 16 residues. Germline V gene data show CDR1 as MNHEY and CDR2 as SMNVEV (reference sequence). Trimming pared 5 bases from V and 6 bases from J, leaving 22 bases between. CDR3 in amino acids: CASSLNRAGKFDGYTF. The CDR3 DNA reads as TGTGCCAGCAGTCTTAACAGGGCAGGGAAATTTGATGGCTACACCTTC.